This T cell receptor (beta chain) was recorded in a study of human CD4 T cells and Enterobacteriaceae. Germline-derived CDR1 and CDR2 are GTSNPN and SVGIG (reference sequence). This CDR3 spans 12 amino acids. Ex vivo total memory CD4+ cells were sequenced at deep level. Clones were read by immunoSEQ multiplex PCR, and TCRdb kept only the in-frame ones, dropping some. This repertoire shows fewer than 35,000 clones, approximately 81% found once; its top ten account for approximately 0.95%. In its sample, this clone was seen once. No antigen is known for it. Findings of the study overall: Matching to same-donor CFSE-low cultures alone inferred ex vivo clonotype reactivity.

Sorting took every CD4+ cell except CD45RA+CCR7+CD95- naive cells, reaching over 95% purity. Before sorting, cells positive for CD8, CD14, CD16, CD56, CD19 or bright CD25 were removed. The chain recombines TRBV30 with TRBJ2-1, with D unclear. The sample consisted of memory CD4+ T cells from blood. This sequence was found in a human donor in good health. CDR3 DNA sequence: TGTGCTTTGAGTCGCTCCTACAATGAGCAGTTCTTC. This sequence encodes CALSRSYNEQFF.